The 18 T cell receptor beta chains presented below share a single source sample, sequenced in a study of vaccination and CD4 T cells after COVID-19. Treatment noted: roughly ten-day PBMC culture with coronavirus spike peptide pools or control peptides (ViraFEST assay). Cultured CD4+ T cell DNA underwent sequencing with the Oncomine TCR Beta short-read assay. From the PCR reads, TCRdb called clonotypes with MiXCR, one entry per CDR3 protein. The repertoire holds 15,000 or so distinct CDR3 sequences, with 36% as singletons. What these receptors recognize is not known. Sequences were derived from CD4+ T cells from blood, cultured in vitro, sampled before SARS-CoV-2 vaccination. Receptor source: a human donor who received a COVID-19 vaccine.

This clonotype occurred a few times. The chain combines TRBV9 with TRBJ2-7, with D maybe TRBD2 (5 bases). This CDR3 region has 16 residues. Germline loops: CDR1 SGDLS, CDR2 YYNGEE. Trimming removed 0 bases from V and 0 bases from J, with 13 bases in between. CDR3 amino acids: CASSVEVGSFSYEQYF. In nucleotides, the CDR3 is TGTGCCAGCAGCGTAGAAGTAGGGAGCTTCTCCTACGAGCAGTACTTC.

This chain links TRBV30 with TRBJ1-2, with 8 bases identical to TRBD1. This CDR3 comprises 15 residues. Germline V gene sequence: CDR1 GTSNPN, CDR2 SVGIG (reference sequence). V dropped 3 bases and J dropped 5; count of bases not matched to a gene: 11. The CDR3 DNA is TGTGCCTGGAGCCGTGGACAGGGCGGGGAGTATGGCTACACCTTC. Protein product: CAWSRGQGGEYGYTF.

The rearrangement joins TRBV5-1 to TRBJ1-6, with 10 bases lining up with TRBD1. CDR3 size: 14 residues. CDR1 is SGHRS and CDR2 is YFSETQ in the germline V gene. With V trimmed by 4 bases and J by 7 bases, 2 bases remained unmatched. As DNA, the CDR3 is TGCGCCAGCAGCATGGGACAGGGGAATTCACCCCTCCACTTT. Translation: CASSMGQGNSPLHF.

J is TRBJ1-5 and V is TRBV5-4; D is unclear. CDR1 SGHNT and CDR2 YYREEE come from the germline V gene (reference sequence). The CDR3 covers 14 residues. V shed 4 bases and J shed 2 bases, with 10 bases lying between them. The CDR3 spells CASSIGAGNQPQHF. CDR3 coding DNA: TGTGCCAGCAGCATAGGAGCCGGCAATCAGCCCCAGCATTTT.

In the case of this clonotype: Because the CDR3 is missing its conserved closing phenylalanine or tryptophan, this is likely a read error. The gene calls are TRBV6-1 and TRBJ2-7, with D perhaps matching TRBD1 (6 bases). Germline CDR1 and CDR2: MNHNS and SASEGT. The length of the CDR3 is 13 residues. V gave up 1 base and J gave up 5 bases, with 9 bases separating them. As DNA, the CDR3 is TGTGCCAGCAGTGAAGACAGGGTTCACGAGCAGTACTCC. Protein: CASSEDRVHEQYS.

The V and J genes are TRBV7-3 and TRBJ2-3, with 9 bases matching TRBD2. V lost 1 base and J lost 1; bases outside the gene matches: 3. The CDR3 is 16 residues long. Germline-derived CDR1 and CDR2 are SGHTA and FQGTGA. The CDR3 DNA reads as TGTGCCAGCAGCTTAAGGGCTAGCGGGGGCACAGATACGCAGTATTTT. It yields the protein CASSLRASGGTDTQYF. Based on the CDR3 plus reference TRBV7-3 and TRBJ2-3, the full variable domain is GAGVSQTPSNKVTEKGKYVELRCDPISGHTALYWYRQSLGQGPEFLIYFQGTGAADDSGLPNDRFFAVRPEGSVSTLKIQRTERGDSAVYLCASSLRASGGTDTQYFGPGTRLTVL.

This clonotype has only a few counts. The chain recombines TRBV7-8 with TRBJ2-1; 7 bases match TRBD2. Per the germline V gene, CDR1 is SGHVS and CDR2 is FQNEAQ. The CDR3 has 12 residues. V was clipped by 5 bases and J by 10 bases; unmatched bases: 5. CDR3 sequence (DNA): TGTGCCAGCAGCCCCTCTAGCGGAGAGCAGTTCTTC. This translates into CASSPSSGEQFF.

V is TRBV20-1 and J is TRBJ1-1; 8 positions match TRBD1. Per germline, CDR1 DFQATT and CDR2 SNEGSKA (reference sequence). V lost 2 bases and J lost 6; bases outside the gene matches: 8. CDR3 length: 14 residues. CDR3 bases: TGCAGTGCTAGATCCCGGACAGGGATCGCTGAAGCTTTCTTT. This gives the protein CSARSRTGIAEAFF.

V usage is TRBV6-2 or TRBV6-3 and J usage is TRBJ2-1; D is possibly TRBD2 (6 bases). Looked up from germline, CDR1 is MNHEY and CDR2 is SVGEGT. CDR3 length: 17 residues. Trimming took 0 bases from V and 4 from J, leaving 16 bases between them. This CDR3 reads CASSYSPPGGVYNEQFF. The CDR3 nucleotides read TGTGCCAGCAGTTACTCTCCCCCGGGCGGGGTTTACAATGAGCAGTTCTTC.

The chain combines TRBV19 with TRBJ1-1; no clear D gene. The CDR3 runs 14 residues. V lost 2 bases and J 1 base, leaving 8 bases between the germline ends. The germline V gene encodes CDR1 LNHDA and CDR2 SQIVND (reference sequence). CDR3 coding DNA: TGTGCCAGTAGTATATCTAGAGAGAACACTGAAGCTTTCTTT. Its protein is CASSISRENTEAFF.

This clonotype was counted once. The rearrangement joins TRBV11-1 to TRBJ1-1, with TRBD1 as a possible D gene (5 bases). Germline lookup yields CDR1 SGHAT and CDR2 FQDESV (reference sequence). This CDR3 is built from 16 residues. Trimming left V 5 bases short and J 4 bases short, with 20 bases between. CDR3 DNA sequence: TGTGCCAGCAGCCTAACTTGGGCGGTGGGGGGCACTGAAGCTTTCTTT. Protein sequence: CASSLTWAVGGTEAFF.

This chain joins TRBV19 and TRBJ2-7, with 7 positions matching TRBD1. In germline, CDR1 is LNHDA, CDR2 SQIVND (reference sequence). Trimming at V came to 6 bases and at J to 5 bases, leaving 7 bases not matched to a gene. This CDR3 comprises 13 residues. The CDR3 here is CASRNRGNNEQYF. In DNA form, the CDR3 reads TGTGCCAGTAGAAACAGGGGTAACAACGAGCAGTACTTC.

This chain uses TRBV6-1 with TRBJ1-1, with 8 bases identical to TRBD1. Germline values: CDR1 MNHNS, CDR2 SASEGT. This CDR3 comprises 18 residues. V dropped 6 bases and J dropped 2; count of bases not matched to a gene: 17. The CDR3 DNA sequence: TGTGCCAGCAGCGCATCAACCCCGGGACAGGCAACAAACACTGAAGCTTTCTTT. Translation: CASSASTPGQATNTEAFF.

The chain recombines TRBV12-3 or TRBV12-4 with TRBJ1-5; maybe TRBD1 (5 bases). The CDR3 runs 13 residues. The V gene lost 8 bases and the J gene lost 6 bases, with 14 bases spanning the gap. The CDR3 protein is CASSGVDGQPQHF. For the CDR3, the DNA is TGTGCCAGCTCGGGGGTAGACGGTCAGCCCCAGCATTTT.

Note on this clonotype: Relative to the germline gene, one junction end is altered; a read error may explain this. The J gene is TRBJ1-1, the V gene TRBV2; 10 bases are shared with TRBD1. Looked up from germline, CDR1 is SNHLY and CDR2 is FYNNEI. There are 14 residues in the CDR3. This chain's CDR3 is CASIEWDRGSEAFF. In nucleotides, the CDR3 is TGTGCCAGCATTGAATGGGACAGGGGTTCTGAAGCTTTCTTT.

In its sample, this clonotype ranks as large. The V gene is TRBV6-1, the J gene TRBJ2-5; TRBD2 is a possible D gene (7 bases). This CDR3 is 13 amino acids long. V lost 11 bases to trimming and J lost 5 bases, with 18 bases between them. Germline CDR1 MNHNS, CDR2 SASEGT. The CDR3 reads CALRGAGLETQYF. In DNA, the CDR3 is TGTGCCCTACGGGGGGCCGGCCTCGAGACCCAGTACTTC.

This clonotype came up a few times. The rearrangement links TRBV11-2 to TRBJ2-5, with 9 bases matching TRBD2. Germline V gene sequence: CDR1 SGHAT, CDR2 FQNNGV. J lost 3 bases, V lost 5 bases, and 13 bases had no gene match. This CDR3 contains 17 residues. The CDR3 sequence is CASSPRSSGDIKETQYF. The CDR3 DNA reads as TGTGCCAGCAGCCCCAGGTCTAGCGGGGATATAAAAGAGACCCAGTACTTC.

The table lists this clonotype with a few counts. This chain links TRBV20-1 with TRBJ1-5; the D is unclear. The CDR3 sequence is 13 residues long. Germline CDR1 and CDR2: DFQATT and SNEGSKA (reference sequence). The V end lost 5 bases, the J end lost 1 base, and 9 bases lay between the germline ends. The CDR3 loop reads CSAGERSNQPQHF. DNA for the CDR3: TGCAGTGCTGGGGAGAGGAGCAATCAGCCCCAGCATTTT.